A selection of T cell receptor beta chains follows, all from one sample in a study of cytomegalovirus exposure and HLA in healthy donors. The method was immunoSEQ multiplex PCR; TCRdb's version includes in-frame clones alone and lacks a portion of them. This table holds around 170,000 clones, 88% found once. Material: PBMCs. These receptors all come from a man in his late teens or twenties in good health and CMV-seronegative. The CDR3 runs from the conserved cysteine through the conserved F or W. A D gene is named only where the DNA matches it firmly. Clone size is shown for a subset of rows, as once, few, many or a class of expanded clone.

TRBV27	.	TRBJ1-2	TRBD1	CASSPDPGQGRYGYTF	TGTGCCAGCAGTCCAGACCCGGGACAGGGAAGGTATGGCTACACCTTC
TRBV5-8	.	TRBJ1-1	.	CASTHRGLVWAFF	TGTGCCAGCACCCACCGGGGACTCGTGTGGGCTTTCTTT
TRBV27	.	TRBJ2-1	TRBD2	CASSQSGRRTYNEQFF	TGTGCCAGCAGTCAAAGCGGGAGACGGACCTACAATGAGCAGTTCTTC
TRBV9	once	TRBJ2-3	TRBD2	CASSVSGNTDTQYF	TGTGCCAGCAGCGTAAGCGGGAACACAGATACGCAGTATTTT
TRBV27	.	TRBJ2-3	TRBD2	CASSASGRSLNTQYF	TGTGCCAGCAGCGCTAGCGGGAGAAGTCTGAATACGCAGTATTTT
TRBV19	.	TRBJ2-3	.	CASSPRGGTDTQYF	TGTGCCAGTAGTCCGCGGGGAGGCACAGATACGCAGTATTTT
TRBV10-2	.	TRBJ1-1	TRBD1	CASSEARGLTEAFF	TGCGCCAGCAGTGAAGCCAGGGGGCTGACTGAAGCTTTCTTT
TRBV7-2	.	TRBJ1-1	TRBD1	CASSLGQGPLNTEAFF	TGTGCCAGCAGCTTAGGACAGGGCCCCCTGAACACTGAAGCTTTCTTT
TRBV7-9	.	TRBJ2-4	.	CASSLSLAKNIQYF	TGTGCCAGCAGCTTATCGTTGGCCAAAAACATTCAGTACTTC
TRBV2	few	TRBJ2-5	.	CASSAPPLGETQYF	TGTGCCAGCAGTGCACCACCCCTCGGGGAGACCCAGTACTTC
TRBV6-1	.	TRBJ1-5	TRBD1	CASSEGQGAQPQHF	TGTGCCAGCAGCGAGGGACAGGGGGCTCAGCCCCAGCATTTT
TRBV6-5	.	TRBJ1-1	.	CASSYSSALPNTEAFF	TGTGCCAGCAGTTACTCGAGCGCACTCCCGAACACTGAAGCTTTCTTT
TRBV29-1	once	TRBJ2-5	TRBD1	CSATGTGEETQYF	TGCAGCGCCACCGGGACAGGAGAAGAGACCCAGTACTTC
TRBV5-5	.	TRBJ1-5	.	CASSPSGGEEQPQHF	TGTGCCAGCAGCCCGAGTGGGGGCGAGGAGCAGCCCCAGCATTTT
TRBV10-3	.	TRBJ1-1	.	CASGKMNTEAFF	TGTGCCAGCGGGAAAATGAACACTGAAGCTTTCTTT
TRBV7-2	once	TRBJ2-1	TRBD2	CASSSGLAGVNEQFF	TGTGCCAGCAGCTCGGGACTAGCGGGAGTCAATGAGCAGTTCTTC
TRBV5-6	.	TRBJ1-4	.	CASSLIRGTVEKLFF	TGTGCCAGCAGCTTGATTAGGGGAACCGTCGAAAAACTGTTTTTT
TRBV18	.	TRBJ1-2	.	CASSPDRSNYGYTF	TGTGCCAGCTCACCAGACAGATCTAACTATGGCTACACCTTC
TRBV5-1	few	TRBJ2-7	.	CASSDIQGGNEQYF	TGCGCCAGCAGTGACATCCAGGGCGGTAACGAGCAGTACTTC
TRBV11-2	.	TRBJ2-7	.	CASSSPEIYEQYF	TGTGCCAGCAGCTCTCCAGAAATCTACGAGCAGTACTTC
TRBV6-1	.	TRBJ2-5	.	CASSLLERETQYF	TGTGCCAGCAGTCTCTTGGAGAGGGAGACCCAGTACTTC
TRBV28	.	TRBJ1-1	TRBD1	CASGTGNTEAFF	TGTGCCAGCGGGACAGGGAACACTGAAGCTTTCTTT
TRBV18	.	TRBJ1-3	TRBD1	CASPGGSPAGNTIYF	TGTGCCAGCCCAGGGGGCAGTCCCGCTGGAAACACCATATATTTT
TRBV30	.	TRBJ1-1	TRBD1	CAWSSGTGKGNTEAFF	TGTGCCTGGTCTTCAGGGACAGGGAAGGGGAACACTGAAGCTTTCTTT
TRBV7-9	.	TRBJ1-2	.	CASSPREGVVYGYTF	TGTGCCAGCAGCCCCCGGGAGGGAGTGGTTTACGGCTACACCTTC
TRBV18	.	TRBJ2-2	.	CASSPKVGQGNTGELFF	TGTGCCAGCTCACCAAAAGTGGGGCAGGGGAACACCGGGGAGCTGTTTTTT
TRBV6-5	.	TRBJ1-1	.	CASSFDYQGGDTEAFF	TGTGCCAGCAGTTTCGACTACCAAGGGGGTGACACTGAAGCTTTCTTT
TRBV11-2	.	TRBJ1-6	.	CASSFSRNRADSPLHF	TGTGCCAGCAGCTTCTCCCGAAACAGAGCTGATTCACCCCTCCACTTT
TRBV28	.	TRBJ2-2	TRBD2	CASSLTSGGAGELFF	TGTGCCAGCAGTTTGACTAGCGGGGGTGCCGGGGAGCTGTTTTTT
TRBV27	.	TRBJ1-1	.	CASSLLMGLWSEAFF	TGTGCCAGCAGTTTATTAATGGGGCTATGGAGTGAAGCTTTCTTT
TRBV27	.	TRBJ2-3	TRBD2	CASSLRLAGVKDTQYF	TGTGCCAGCAGTTTAAGACTAGCGGGAGTGAAAGATACGCAGTATTTT
TRBV9	few	TRBJ2-3	.	CASSKVEGGTDTQYF	TGTGCCAGCAGCAAGGTAGAGGGGGGCACAGATACGCAGTATTTT
TRBV7-9	.	TRBJ2-7	TRBD1	CASSAGTGGYYEQYF	TGTGCCAGCAGCGCCGGGACAGGGGGCTACTACGAGCAGTACTTC
TRBV5-5	.	TRBJ1-1	.	CASSLGLSGYGNTEAFF	TGTGCCAGCAGCTTGGGTTTGTCAGGTTACGGGAACACTGAAGCTTTCTTT
TRBV19	.	TRBJ2-1	TRBD2	CASNSGRASDEQFF	TGTGCCAGTAACAGCGGGAGGGCCTCGGATGAGCAGTTCTTC
TRBV5-1	.	TRBJ2-3	TRBD1	CASIVGQGSDTQYF	TGCGCCAGCATCGTGGGACAGGGATCCGATACGCAGTATTTT
TRBV7-9	.	TRBJ1-1	TRBD1	CASSPGQENTEAFF	TGTGCCAGCAGCCCGGGACAGGAAAACACTGAAGCTTTCTTT
TRBV7-4	.	TRBJ1-6	.	CASSLRQSSYNSPLHF	TGTGCCAGCAGTCTCAGGCAAAGCTCCTATAATTCACCCCTCCACTTT
TRBV18	.	TRBJ2-1	TRBD2	CASSGTSGESSYNEQFF	TGTGCCAGCTCCGGGACTAGCGGGGAAAGCTCCTACAATGAGCAGTTCTTC
TRBV27	.	TRBJ2-2	.	CASRSMGELFF	TGTGCCAGCAGATCCATGGGGGAGCTGTTTTTT
TRBV27	.	TRBJ1-5	.	CASSQRGQPQHF	TGTGCCAGCAGTCAGAGAGGTCAGCCCCAGCATTTT
TRBV4-2	.	TRBJ1-4	.	CASSERQATNEKLFF	TGTGCCAGCAGCGAACGACAGGCAACTAATGAAAAACTGTTTTTT
TRBV28	.	TRBJ2-3	TRBD2	CASSWTSGSTDTQYF	TGTGCCAGCAGTTGGACTAGCGGGAGTACAGATACGCAGTATTTT
TRBV5-1	.	TRBJ2-2	.	CASSYHRDVNTGELFF	TGCGCCAGCAGCTACCACAGGGACGTAAACACCGGGGAGCTGTTTTTT
TRBV2	.	TRBJ1-3	.	CASRERYSGNTIYF	TGTGCCAGCAGAGAACGCTACTCTGGAAACACCATATATTTT
TRBV19	few	TRBJ1-5	TRBD1	CASRDREENQPQHF	TGTGCCAGCAGGGACAGGGAGGAAAATCAGCCCCAGCATTTT
TRBV18	.	TRBJ2-1	.	CASSPPDTSKYNEQFF	TGTGCCAGCTCACCACCGGATACTAGTAAATACAATGAGCAGTTCTTC
TRBV27	.	TRBJ2-1	TRBD2	CASALSRGGPNEQFF	TGTGCCAGCGCCCTTAGTCGGGGGGGCCCCAATGAGCAGTTCTTC
TRBV4-1	.	TRBJ1-1	TRBD1	CASREQQGMNTEAFF	TGCGCCAGCAGGGAACAACAGGGGATGAACACTGAAGCTTTCTTT
TRBV28	.	TRBJ2-6	.	CASSGATGANVLTF	TGTGCCAGCAGTGGGGCGACTGGGGCCAACGTCCTGACTTTC
TRBV5-1	once	TRBJ1-2	.	CASSLGQGLDYGYTF	TGCGCCAGCAGCTTGGGGCAGGGTCTTGACTATGGCTACACCTTC
TRBV5-1	.	TRBJ1-1	TRBD1	CASSLAGTGELNTEAFF	TGCGCCAGCAGCTTGGCAGGTACAGGGGAGCTGAACACTGAAGCTTTCTTT
TRBV2	.	TRBJ2-5	TRBD2	CASSGPPGGIAAQYF	TGTGCCAGCAGTGGTCCCCCCGGGGGGATTGCGGCCCAGTACTTC
TRBV2	.	TRBJ2-5	TRBD2	CASSGRREVETQYF	TGTGCCAGCAGTGGTCGGCGGGAGGTGGAGACCCAGTACTTC
TRBV28	.	TRBJ1-3	.	CASSFRVRGNTIYF	TGTGCCAGCAGTTTCCGGGTCCGAGGAAACACCATATATTTT